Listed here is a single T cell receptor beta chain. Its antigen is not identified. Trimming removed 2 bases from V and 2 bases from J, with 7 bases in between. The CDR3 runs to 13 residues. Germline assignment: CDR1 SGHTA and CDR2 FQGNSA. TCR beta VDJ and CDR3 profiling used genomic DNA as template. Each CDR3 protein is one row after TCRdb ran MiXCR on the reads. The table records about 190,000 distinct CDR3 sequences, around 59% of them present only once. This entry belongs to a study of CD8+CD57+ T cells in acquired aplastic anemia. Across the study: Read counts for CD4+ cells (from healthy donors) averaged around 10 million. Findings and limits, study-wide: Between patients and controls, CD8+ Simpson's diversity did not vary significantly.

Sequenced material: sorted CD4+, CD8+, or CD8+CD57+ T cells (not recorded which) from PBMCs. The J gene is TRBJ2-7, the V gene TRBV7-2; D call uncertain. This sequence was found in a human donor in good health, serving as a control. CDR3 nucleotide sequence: TGTGCCAGCAGCTTACACACTACCTACGAGCAGTACTTC. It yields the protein CASSLHTTYEQYF.